These 2 T cell receptor beta chains were all obtained from the same sample, sequenced in a study of blood T cell repertoires in COVID-19. Here immunoSEQ multiplex PCR was the method, and the copy in TCRdb shows in-frame clones only, minus some. The table shows approximately 200,000 clones, with 75% to 90% occurring only once. Sequenced input: PBMCs or T cells enriched from blood (not recorded which). The receptor source for this set is a man aged 40-49 years who had recovered from COVID-19.

CDR3 amino acids: CASSEVGLASYEQYF. DNA of the CDR3: TGTGCCAGCAGTGAAGTAGGACTAGCCTCCTACGAGCAGTACTTC. The chain carries TRBV6-1 and TRBJ2-7, with 8 bases fitting TRBD2. CDR3 length: 15 residues. Per germline, CDR1 MNHNS and CDR2 SASEGT. With V trimmed by 1 base and J by 0 bases, 2 bases remained unmatched.

The J gene is TRBJ2-7, the V gene TRBV4-3; weak D call: TRBD1 (6 bases). Germline V CDR1 and CDR2: LGHNA, YSLEER. Trimming removed 3 bases from V and 1 base from J, with 10 bases in between. The CDR3 contains 14 residues. CDR3 residues: CASSQDSFSYEQYF. Here the CDR3 DNA reads TGCGCCAGCAGCCAGGACAGTTTTTCCTACGAGCAGTACTTC.